These 21 T cell receptor beta chains were all obtained from the same sample, sequenced in a study of long-term antiretroviral therapy in people with HIV. Running of the v3.0 immunoSEQ assay took place at survey level. The assay was immunoSEQ multiplex PCR, and TCRdb's table has in-frame clones only and misses some. The repertoire consists of 20,000 to 25,000 clones, with about four fifths occurring once and the leading ten covering around 7.2%. The material sequenced was unsorted PBMCs, taken 1.5 years after starting antiretroviral therapy. The receptors derive from a man aged 25-45 years with HIV.

The chain couples TRBV7-8 to TRBJ1-4; D not resolved. Germline V gives CDR1 SGHVS, CDR2 FQNEAQ. The CDR3 extends over 15 amino acids. V was clipped by 5 bases and J by 5 bases, with 15 bases between them. The DNA for the CDR3 is TGTGCCAGCAGCCCGGTACGGGTCCCGAATGAAAAACTGTTTTTT. As protein: CASSPVRVPNEKLFF.

The rearrangement uses TRBV27 and TRBJ1-1; D gene unclear. Germline loops: CDR1 MNHEY, CDR2 SMNVEV (reference sequence). This CDR3 has 13 amino acids. Trimming cost V 10 bases and J 1 base, with 13 bases left between them. This chain's CDR3 is CATCQAGNTEAFF. CDR3 DNA sequence: TGTGCCACCTGCCAGGCGGGGAACACTGAAGCTTTCTTT.

The chain recombines TRBV6-1 with TRBJ1-4; possible D gene TRBD1, 5 bases. Germline assignment: CDR1 MNHNS and CDR2 SASEGT. Trimming left V 3 bases short and J 6 bases short, with 17 bases between. The CDR3 length is 16 residues. CDR3 sequence: CASSEIKGVVDEKLFF. CDR3 nucleotides: TGTGCCAGCAGTGAGATCAAAGGGGTGGTGGATGAAAAACTGTTTTTT.

The chain links TRBV18 to TRBJ1-2, with D maybe TRBD1 (5 bases). The ends were cut back, 3 bases at V and 7 bases at J, with 18 bases in the middle. There are 15 residues in the CDR3. Germline V gene lookup returns CDR1 KGHSH and CDR2 LQKENI. The CDR3 loop reads CASSPNRDYEPGYTF. The DNA for the CDR3 is TGTGCCAGCTCACCGAACCGGGACTATGAGCCTGGCTACACCTTC.

This clone has just one count. V usage is TRBV10-3 and J usage is TRBJ1-4; TRBD1 might be the D (6 bases). Germline-derived CDR1 and CDR2 are ENHRY and SYGVKD. This CDR3 is 16 amino acids long. V dropped 3 bases and J dropped 4 bases, with 15 bases sitting between them. The CDR3 region is CAISDSAGASNEKLFF. The CDR3 DNA is TGTGCCATCAGTGATTCCGCGGGGGCTAGTAATGAAAAACTGTTTTTT.

The gene calls are TRBV6-5 and TRBJ2-1, with D possibly matching TRBD2 (6 bases). This CDR3 has 14 amino acids. V lost 6 bases, J lost 5 bases, and 14 bases lay in between. Germline V gene sequence: CDR1 MNHEY, CDR2 SVGAGI. The CDR3 reads CASRSGTVHNEQFF. In DNA form, the CDR3 reads TGTGCCAGCAGGTCCGGGACTGTTCACAATGAGCAGTTCTTC.

Note on this clone: An end of the junction differs from the germline gene, which may be a read error. V is TRBV5-4 and J is TRBJ2-1; possible D gene TRBD2, 6 bases. Germline V CDR1 and CDR2: SGHNT, YYREEE (reference sequence). The CDR3 length is 15 residues. The CDR3 DNA reads as TGTGCCAGCAGCTTGGAGGGGACTTCCTCCAATGAGCAGTTCTTC. Translating gives CASSLEGTSSNEQFF.

A note on this clone: One junction end disagrees with the germline gene, perhaps due to a read error. V gene TRBV11-2 combines with J gene TRBJ2-1, with a tentative D call TRBD2 (6 bases). Germline values: CDR1 SGHAT, CDR2 FQNNGV. The CDR3 has 17 amino acids. The CDR3 loop reads CATSLARRRDPSNEQFF. CDR3 DNA sequence: TGTGCCACCAGCTTAGCGCGGCGGCGGGACCCGAGTAATGAGCAGTTCTTC.

This chain links TRBV19 with TRBJ1-5; D is possibly TRBD1 (6 bases). Trimming stripped 5 bases from V and 6 bases from J, with 11 bases between. Germline V gene data show CDR1 as LNHDA and CDR2 as SQIVND (reference sequence). The CDR3 sequence is 13 residues long. The CDR3 nucleotides are TGTGCCAGTAGTTCAGGGGTGGTTCAGCCCCAGCATTTT. Amino acids: CASSSGVVQPQHF.

This clone was recorded only once. The genes are TRBV7-3 and TRBJ2-2; no clear D. V gave up 0 bases and J gave up 4 bases, with 3 bases separating them. The length of the CDR3 is 13 residues. CDR1 and CDR2 from the germline V gene are SGHTA and FQGTGA. The CDR3 sequence: CASSLTTTGELFF. CDR3 nucleotides: TGTGCCAGCAGCTTAACGACCACCGGGGAGCTGTTTTTT.

Judged by abundance, this clone is large. The chain links TRBV7-8 to TRBJ2-7; 8 bases are a match to TRBD2. CDR1 is SGHVS, CDR2 FQNEAQ, per germline. V lost 4 bases to trimming and J lost 3 bases; unmatched junction nucleotides: 2. This CDR3 comprises 13 residues. The CDR3 nucleotides read TGTGCCAGCAGCTCAAGCGGGGGCTACGAGCAGTACTTC. This codes for CASSSSGGYEQYF. Full variable domain (missing parts from reference TRBV7-8 and TRBJ2-7): GAGVSQSPRYKVAKRGQDVALRCDPISGHVSLFWYQQALGQGPEFLTYFQNEAQLDKSGLPSDRFFAERPEGSVSTLKIQRTQQEDSAVYLCASSSSGGYEQYFGPGTRLTVT.

The chain has TRBV6-6 and TRBJ2-7; 8 nucleotides agree with TRBD1. Germline V CDR1 and CDR2: MNHNY, SVGAGI (reference sequence). This CDR3 is built from 13 residues. V gave up 10 bases and J gave up 3 bases; unmatched junction bases: 8. Here the CDR3 reads CAITQGAHYEQYF. In nucleotides, the CDR3 is TGTGCCATCACGCAGGGGGCCCACTACGAGCAGTACTTC.

A single count supports this clone. The chain carries TRBV5-6 and TRBJ2-1, with a weak D call TRBD1 (7 bases). This CDR3 has 16 residues. Germline values: CDR1 SGHDT, CDR2 YYEEEE. V was cut by 4 bases and J by 2 bases, with 16 bases left in between. CDR3 DNA sequence: TGTGCCAGCAGCCCGCTCTCAGGGGGGACCTACAATGAGCAGTTCTTC. Its translation: CASSPLSGGTYNEQFF. Full variable domain (outside the CDR3, taken from reference TRBV5-6 and TRBJ2-1): DAGVTQSPTHLIKTRGQQVTLRCSPKSGHDTVSWYQQALGQGPQFIFQYYEEEERQRGNFPDRFSGHQFPNYSSELNVNALLLGDSALYLCASSPLSGGTYNEQFFGPGTRLTVL.

V usage is TRBV30 and J usage is TRBJ1-5; TRBD1 is a possible D gene (6 bases). The length of the CDR3 is 14 residues. Germline lookup yields CDR1 GTSNPN and CDR2 SVGIG (reference sequence). V was clipped by 3 bases and J by 6 bases, with 15 bases between them. CDR3 in DNA: TGTGCCTGGAGCGAGGGGGACCTCACTCAGCCCCAGCATTTT. Its protein product is CAWSEGDLTQPQHF.

The V gene is TRBV15, the J gene TRBJ2-1; no reliable D call. V was cut by 0 bases and J by 4 bases, with 10 bases left in between. This CDR3 is built from 15 residues. From germline, CDR1 is LNHNV and CDR2 YYDKDF (reference sequence). The CDR3: CATSRDYNAYNEQFF. In nucleotides, the CDR3 is TGTGCCACCAGCAGAGATTACAATGCGTACAATGAGCAGTTCTTC.

This clone was detected once. The V gene is TRBV4-1, the J gene TRBJ2-7; D perhaps matches TRBD1 (7 bases). Trimming pared 0 bases from V and 1 base from J, leaving 13 bases between. Germline V lookup: CDR1 MGHRA, CDR2 YSYEKL. The CDR3 has 16 amino acids. In DNA, the CDR3 is TGCGCCAGCAGCCAAGATGGAGGGGGCTTTTCCTACGAGCAGTACTTC. It translates to CASSQDGGGFSYEQYF.

The count of this clone is one. This sequence joins TRBV19 and TRBJ2-2; 11 bases match TRBD2. The trim removed 2 bases at V and 9 bases at J, leaving 5 bases unmatched. This CDR3 spans 15 amino acids. Germline V gene data show CDR1 as LNHDA and CDR2 as SQIVND (reference sequence). DNA of the CDR3: TGTGCCAGTAGTATACTAGCGGGAGGCATCCGGGAGCTGTTTTTT. This codes for CASSILAGGIRELFF.

The chain combines TRBV5-4 with TRBJ2-2, with TRBD2 identical over 8 bases. V lost 3 bases, J lost 1 base, and 2 bases stayed unmatched. Germline V gives CDR1 SGHNT, CDR2 YYREEE (reference sequence). This CDR3 is built from 15 residues. This CDR3 is CASSSGGGNTGELFF. The CDR3 bases are TGTGCCAGCAGCTCCGGGGGGGGGAACACCGGGGAGCTGTTTTTT. The full variable domain, with the rest looked up from reference TRBV5-4 and TRBJ2-2, is ETGVTQSPTHLIKTRGQQVTLRCSSQSGHNTVSWYQQALGQGPQFIFQYYREEENGRGNFPPRFSGLQFPNYSSELNVNALELDDSALYLCASSSGGGNTGELFFGEGSRLTVL.

The chain carries TRBV7-2 and TRBJ1-5; a possible D gene is TRBD1 (6 bases). CDR1 and CDR2 (germline): SGHTA, FQGNSA. This CDR3 has 14 amino acids. Trimming removed 6 bases from V and 6 bases from J, with 15 bases in between. The DNA of the CDR3 is TGTGCCAGCAGATCCACAGGGTTAAGTCAGCCCCAGCATTTT. Residues: CASRSTGLSQPQHF.

J is TRBJ1-5 and V is TRBV23-1; D remains ambiguous. TRBV23-1 falls under the ORF class, with uncertain function. V gave up 0 bases and J gave up 4 bases, with 13 bases separating them. The length of the CDR3 is 16 residues. The CDR3 coding sequence is TGCGCCAGCAGTCAATCACACCCGACTTTGAATCAGCCCCAGCATTTT. Translated, it gives CASSQSHPTLNQPQHF.

This chain links TRBV30 with TRBJ2-5; TRBD2 agrees at 10 bases. Trimming took 2 bases from V and 7 from J; bases not matched to a gene: 10. Germline CDR1 reads GTSNPN; CDR2 reads SVGIG (reference sequence). This CDR3 has 15 amino acids. The CDR3 sequence: CAWSLAGGARGTQYF. CDR3 coding DNA: TGTGCCTGGAGTTTAGCGGGAGGCGCCAGAGGGACCCAGTACTTC.